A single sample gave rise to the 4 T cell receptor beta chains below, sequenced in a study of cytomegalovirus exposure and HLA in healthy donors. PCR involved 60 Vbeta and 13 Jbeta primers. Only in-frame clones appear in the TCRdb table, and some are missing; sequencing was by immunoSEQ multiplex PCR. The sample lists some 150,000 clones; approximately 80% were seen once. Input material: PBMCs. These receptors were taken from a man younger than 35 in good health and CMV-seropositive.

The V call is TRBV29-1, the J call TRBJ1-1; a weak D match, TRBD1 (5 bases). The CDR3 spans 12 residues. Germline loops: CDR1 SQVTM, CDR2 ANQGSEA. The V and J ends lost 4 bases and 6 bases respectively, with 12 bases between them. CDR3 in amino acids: CSVGSGFAEAFF. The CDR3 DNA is TGCAGCGTTGGGTCAGGGTTTGCTGAAGCTTTCTTT.

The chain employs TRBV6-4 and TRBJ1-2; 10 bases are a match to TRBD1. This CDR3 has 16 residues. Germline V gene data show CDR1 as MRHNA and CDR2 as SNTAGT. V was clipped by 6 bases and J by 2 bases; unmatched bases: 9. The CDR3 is CASSPGQGVLNYGYTF. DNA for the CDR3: TGTGCCAGCAGCCCAGGACAGGGGGTGTTGAACTATGGCTACACCTTC.

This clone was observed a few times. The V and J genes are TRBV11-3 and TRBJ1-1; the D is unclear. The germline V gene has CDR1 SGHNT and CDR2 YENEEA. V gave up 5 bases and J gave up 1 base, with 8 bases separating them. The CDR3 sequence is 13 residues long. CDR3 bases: TGTGCCAGCAGCGTGACTCCGAACACTGAAGCTTTCTTT. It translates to CASSVTPNTEAFF.

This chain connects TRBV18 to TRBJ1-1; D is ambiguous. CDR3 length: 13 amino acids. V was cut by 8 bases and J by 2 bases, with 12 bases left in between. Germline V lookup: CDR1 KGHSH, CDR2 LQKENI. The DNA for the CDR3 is TGTGCCAGCCGACGGCAGGCCAACACTGAAGCTTTCTTT. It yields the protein CASRRQANTEAFF.